This T cell receptor (beta chain) was captured by sequencing in a study of blood T cells in healthy people across ages. As for the study in general: Roughly one uniquely barcoded beta molecule per two T cells was captured.

Through a sample-barcoded 5' primer and a J-beta primer mix, a second PCR was run for 7 to 11 cycles. TCRdb ran MiXCR on the 5' RACE reads and lists one entry per CDR3 protein. Among fewer than 650,000 distinct CDR3 sequences listed, about a quarter were seen once. Trimming stripped 6 bases from V and 6 bases from J, with 12 bases between. The CDR3 length is 12 residues. Remarks on this clonotype: Its specificity is unknown.

Whole-study results and caveats: TCR beta diversity per million T cells fell roughly linearly with age.

The data also belong to a second study, concerning T cells of mothers and their children. This second report adds: Barcodes for each sample and 2-4 random nucleotides were added by the M1S primer used in the second PCR.

The sample was blood. The gene calls are TRBV12-3 or TRBV12-4 and TRBJ2-7, with D possibly being TRBD1 (5 bases). This sequence originates from a boy aged 2-15 years in good health. CDR3 in amino acids: CASSWGGGEQYF. In nucleotides, the CDR3 is TGTGCCAGCAGCTGGGGCGGTGGCGAGCAGTACTTC.